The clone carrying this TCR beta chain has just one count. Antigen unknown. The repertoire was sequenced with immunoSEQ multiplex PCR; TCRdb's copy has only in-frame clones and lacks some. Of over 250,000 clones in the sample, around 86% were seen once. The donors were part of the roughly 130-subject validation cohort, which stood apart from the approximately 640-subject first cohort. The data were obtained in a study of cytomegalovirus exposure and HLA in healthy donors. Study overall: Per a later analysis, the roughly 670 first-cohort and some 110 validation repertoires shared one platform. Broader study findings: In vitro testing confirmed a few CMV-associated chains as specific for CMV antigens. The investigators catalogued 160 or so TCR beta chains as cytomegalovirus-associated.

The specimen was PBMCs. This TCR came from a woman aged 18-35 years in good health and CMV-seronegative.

The CDR3 region is CASSLDLRTDTQYF. CDR3 bases: TGTGCCAGCAGCTTGGACTTACGCACAGATACGCAGTATTTT. The gene calls are TRBV7-2 and TRBJ2-3; D is possibly TRBD2 (5 bases). The CDR3 covers 14 residues. From germline, CDR1 is SGHTA and CDR2 FQGNSA. V was pared by 3 bases and J by 1 base, with 8 bases between.